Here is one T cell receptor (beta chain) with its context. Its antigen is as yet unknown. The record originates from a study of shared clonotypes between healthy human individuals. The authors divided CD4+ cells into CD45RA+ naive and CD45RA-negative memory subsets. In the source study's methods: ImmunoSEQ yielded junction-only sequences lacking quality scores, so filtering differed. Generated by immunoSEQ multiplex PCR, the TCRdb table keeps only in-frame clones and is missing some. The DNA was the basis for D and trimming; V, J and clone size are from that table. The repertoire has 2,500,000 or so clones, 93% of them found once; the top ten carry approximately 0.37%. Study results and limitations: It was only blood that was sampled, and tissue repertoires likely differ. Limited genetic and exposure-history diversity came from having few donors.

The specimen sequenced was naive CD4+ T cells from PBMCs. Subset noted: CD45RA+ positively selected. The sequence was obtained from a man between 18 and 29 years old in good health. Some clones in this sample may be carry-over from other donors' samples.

The CDR3, as DNA: TGTGCCAGCAGCCGGAATCCCGTGAGGGGGACTGAAGCTTTCTTT. It specifies CASSRNPVRGTEAFF. The rearrangement links TRBV27 to TRBJ1-1; perhaps TRBD1 as D (6 bases). This CDR3 region has 15 residues. V was shortened by 6 bases and J by 5 bases, with 19 bases between the two germline ends. Germline loops: CDR1 MNHEY, CDR2 SMNVEV (reference sequence).